The next 7 T cell receptor beta chains were all read from a single sample in a study of blood T cell repertoires in COVID-19. Generated by immunoSEQ multiplex PCR, the TCRdb table keeps only in-frame clones and is missing some. Of about 270,000 clones in the sample, 82% were seen once. The sequenced material came from peripheral blood. These receptors came from a woman aged 18-29 years with acute or convalescent COVID-19.

The rearrangement uses TRBV27 and TRBJ2-7; 9 nucleotides agree with TRBD2. V trimming: 5 bases; J trimming: 1 base; junction bases outside the gene matches: 9. Germline V gene data show CDR1 as MNHEY and CDR2 as SMNVEV (reference sequence). This CDR3 contains 16 residues. The CDR3 sequence is CASSPYSGSESYEQYF. In nucleotides, the CDR3 is TGTGCCAGCAGTCCCTATAGCGGGAGCGAATCCTACGAGCAGTACTTC.

This chain joins TRBV6-1 and TRBJ1-2, with D perhaps matching TRBD1 (6 bases). Deletions cut 2 bases from V and 2 bases from J, with 9 bases between. Germline V gene sequence: CDR1 MNHNS, CDR2 SASEGT. This CDR3 comprises 14 residues. CDR3 in DNA: TGTGCCAGCAGTGAACTTCAGGGGAACTATGGCTACACCTTC. Translated: CASSELQGNYGYTF.

The genes are TRBV4-1 and TRBJ2-3; 9 positions agree with TRBD1. The germline V gene has CDR1 MGHRA and CDR2 YSYEKL. The CDR3 runs 17 residues. V lost 0 bases to trimming and J lost 4 bases; unmatched junction nucleotides: 8. CDR3 sequence (DNA): TGCGCCAGCAGCCAAGAAGGTGGACAGGGGATTGCAGATACGCAGTATTTT. The encoded protein is CASSQEGGQGIADTQYF.

This clone has a single count. The rearrangement uses TRBV5-6 and TRBJ2-2; the match to TRBD2 covers 9 bases. The V gene end was trimmed by 4 bases and the J gene end by 5 bases; junction bases not matched to a gene: 9. Looked up from germline, CDR1 is SGHDT and CDR2 is YYEEEE. The CDR3 sequence is 16 residues long. CDR3 residues: CASSNRAGGRTGELFF. DNA for the CDR3: TGTGCCAGCAGCAATCGAGCGGGAGGTAGGACCGGGGAGCTGTTTTTT.

This sequence joins TRBV10-3 and TRBJ2-7, with D possibly being TRBD1 (6 bases). This CDR3 region has 15 residues. Germline loops: CDR1 ENHRY, CDR2 SYGVKD. Trimming removed 0 bases at V and 3 bases at J, with 12 bases between. The CDR3 here is CAISESGQVLYEQYF. The CDR3 coding sequence is TGTGCCATCAGTGAGTCGGGACAAGTTCTCTACGAGCAGTACTTC.

There are a few counts of this clone. The chain uses TRBV27 and TRBJ2-5, with TRBD2 as a possible D gene (5 bases). V lost 5 bases to trimming and J lost 5 bases, with 18 bases between them. The CDR3 consists of 15 residues. CDR1 is MNHEY, CDR2 SMNVEV, per germline (reference sequence). The CDR3 coding sequence is TGTGCCAGCAGTCCAGAGACGGGGAGTTTGGAGACCCAGTACTTC. Its protein is CASSPETGSLETQYF.

The rearrangement links TRBV5-1 to TRBJ2-7; 11 nucleotides align to TRBD2. The CDR3 length is 17 residues. Losses at the gene ends were 0 bases for V and 0 bases for J; bases not matched to a gene: 5. Germline CDR1 SGHRS, CDR2 YFSETQ. The CDR3 coding sequence is TGCGCCAGCAGCTTGGCCGTAGCGGGAGGGACCTCCTACGAGCAGTACTTC. It translates to CASSLAVAGGTSYEQYF.